This T cell receptor beta chain is from a study of blood T cell repertoires in COVID-19. Study background: Samples taken during acute and convalescent COVID-19 were collected in the United States, Italy and Spain. T cells, B-cell-depleted T cells, or PBMCs provided the cDNA or gDNA that served as material.

In the original processing: By means of reference gene primer amplification, nucleated cell counts were estimated. Sequencing used immunoSEQ multiplex PCR; TCRdb keeps in-frame clones, though not all of them. The V and J calls and clone size are taken from that table; D and trimming were inferred from the DNA. The repertoire consists of around 620,000 clones, with more than 80% occurring once and the leading ten covering over 0.2%. Germline assignment: CDR1 LNHDA and CDR2 SQIVND (reference sequence). V lost 0 bases and J 6 bases, leaving 12 bases between the germline ends. The CDR3 spans 15 residues.

The chain employs TRBV19 and TRBJ2-1; the D is unclear. This TCR was sampled from a young woman with acute or convalescent COVID-19. The sample comprised peripheral blood. The CDR3 sequence: CASSIDWARVNEQFF. CDR3 DNA: TGTGCCAGTAGTATAGATTGGGCCCGAGTCAATGAGCAGTTCTTC.